This T cell receptor (beta chain) was obtained from a study of shared clonotypes between healthy human individuals. V gave up 4 bases and J gave up 7 bases, with 16 bases separating them. Germline assignment: CDR1 SNHLY and CDR2 FYNNEI. This CDR3 is built from 15 residues. Terminally differentiated effector memory CD45RA+ cells were left out of the naive CD8 fraction, which was CD45RO-negative and positively selected for CCR7. Some clones are missing from TCRdb's copy, which holds only in-frame ones; the method was immunoSEQ multiplex PCR. Of 600,000 or so clones detected, approximately 96% appear once; the ten largest clones hold 0.11%.

This sequence joins TRBV2 and TRBJ1-4; D call uncertain. The sequencing sample was made of naive CD8+ T cells sorted from blood. The source is a woman aged 25 to 39 in good health. The CDR3 here is CASSGVDPYGEKLFF. The DNA for the CDR3 is TGTGCCAGCAGTGGCGTCGACCCTTATGGTGAAAAACTGTTTTTT.